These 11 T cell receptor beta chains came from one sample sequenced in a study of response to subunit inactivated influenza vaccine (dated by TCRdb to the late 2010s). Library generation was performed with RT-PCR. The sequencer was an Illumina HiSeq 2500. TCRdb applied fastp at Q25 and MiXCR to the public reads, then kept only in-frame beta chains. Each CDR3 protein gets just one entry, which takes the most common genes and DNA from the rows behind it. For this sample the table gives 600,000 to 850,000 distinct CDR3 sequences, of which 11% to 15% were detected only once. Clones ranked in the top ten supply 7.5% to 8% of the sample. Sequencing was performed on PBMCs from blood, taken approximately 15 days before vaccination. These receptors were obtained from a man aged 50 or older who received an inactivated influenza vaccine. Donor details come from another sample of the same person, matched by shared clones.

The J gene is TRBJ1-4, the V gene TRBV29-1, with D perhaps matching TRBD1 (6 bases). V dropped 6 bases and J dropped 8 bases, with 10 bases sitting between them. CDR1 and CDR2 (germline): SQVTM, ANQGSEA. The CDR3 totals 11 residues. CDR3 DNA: TGCAGCGTCCACAGGGAAGAAAAACTGTTTTTT. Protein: CSVHREEKLFF.

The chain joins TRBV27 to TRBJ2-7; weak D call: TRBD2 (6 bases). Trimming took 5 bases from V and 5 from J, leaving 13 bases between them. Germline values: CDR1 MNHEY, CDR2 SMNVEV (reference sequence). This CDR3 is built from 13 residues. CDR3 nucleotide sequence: TGTGCCAGCAGTCGGCTAGCGCTGAACGAGCAGTACTTC. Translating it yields CASSRLALNEQYF.

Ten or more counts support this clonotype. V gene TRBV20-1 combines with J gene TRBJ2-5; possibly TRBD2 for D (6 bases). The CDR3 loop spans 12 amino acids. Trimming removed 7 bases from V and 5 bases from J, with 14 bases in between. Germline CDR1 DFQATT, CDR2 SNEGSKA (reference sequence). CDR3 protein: CSVRRGTETQYF. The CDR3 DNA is TGCAGTGTACGTCGGGGGACCGAGACCCAGTACTTC.

CDR3 in amino acids: CASSPTRSGGYTF. CDR3 sequence (DNA): TGTGCCAGCAGTCCGACTCGAAGCGGTGGCTACACCTTC. V and J are TRBV28 and TRBJ1-2; unclear D gene. The CDR3 sequence is 13 residues long. V lost 5 bases and J lost 7, with 14 bases in between. Germline V lookup: CDR1 MDHEN, CDR2 SYDVKM.

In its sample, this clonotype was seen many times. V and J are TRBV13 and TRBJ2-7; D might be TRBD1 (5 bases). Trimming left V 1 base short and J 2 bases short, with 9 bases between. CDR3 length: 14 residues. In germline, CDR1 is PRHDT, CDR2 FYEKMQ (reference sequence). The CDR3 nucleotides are TGTGCCAGCAGCTTAGCAGGGTCCCCCTACGAGCAGTACTTC. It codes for CASSLAGSPYEQYF. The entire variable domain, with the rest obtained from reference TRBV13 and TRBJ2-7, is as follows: AAGVIQSPRHLIKEKRETATLKCYPIPRHDTVYWYQQGPGQDPQFLISFYEKMQSDKGSIPDRFSAQQFSDYHSELNMSSLELGDSALYFCASSLAGSPYEQYFGPGTRLTVT.

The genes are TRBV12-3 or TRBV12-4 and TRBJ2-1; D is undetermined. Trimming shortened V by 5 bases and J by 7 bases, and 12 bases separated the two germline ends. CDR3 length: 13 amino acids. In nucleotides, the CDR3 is TGTGCCAGCAGTCCGGTCTCGAGGAATGAGCAGTTCTTC. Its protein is CASSPVSRNEQFF.

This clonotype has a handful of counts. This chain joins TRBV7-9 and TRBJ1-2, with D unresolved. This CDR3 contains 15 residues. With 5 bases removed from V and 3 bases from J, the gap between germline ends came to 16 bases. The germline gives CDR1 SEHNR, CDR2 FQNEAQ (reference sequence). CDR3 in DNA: TGTGCCAGCAGCCCGCGAGGAGGGAGGGACTATGGCTACACCTTC. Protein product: CASSPRGGRDYGYTF.

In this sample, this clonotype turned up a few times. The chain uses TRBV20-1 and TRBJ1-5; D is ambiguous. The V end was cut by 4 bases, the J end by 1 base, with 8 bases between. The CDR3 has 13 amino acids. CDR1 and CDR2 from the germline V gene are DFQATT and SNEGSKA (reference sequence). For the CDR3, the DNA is TGCAGTGCTAACAAGGACAGCAATCAGCCCCAGCATTTT. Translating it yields CSANKDSNQPQHF.

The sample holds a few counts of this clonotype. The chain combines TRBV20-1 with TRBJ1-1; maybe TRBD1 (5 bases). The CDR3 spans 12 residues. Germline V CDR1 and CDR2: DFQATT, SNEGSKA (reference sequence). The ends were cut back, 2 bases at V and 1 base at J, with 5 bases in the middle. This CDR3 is CSARRGNTEAFF. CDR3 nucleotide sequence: TGCAGTGCTAGAAGGGGGAACACTGAAGCTTTCTTT.

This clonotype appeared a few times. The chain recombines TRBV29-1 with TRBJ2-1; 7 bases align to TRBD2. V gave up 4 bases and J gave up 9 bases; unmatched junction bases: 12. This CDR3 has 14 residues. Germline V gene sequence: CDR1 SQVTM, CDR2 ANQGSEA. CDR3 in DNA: TGCAGCGTTGTTCGTCCCGCGGGAGCGGGTGAGCAGTTCTTC. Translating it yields CSVVRPAGAGEQFF.

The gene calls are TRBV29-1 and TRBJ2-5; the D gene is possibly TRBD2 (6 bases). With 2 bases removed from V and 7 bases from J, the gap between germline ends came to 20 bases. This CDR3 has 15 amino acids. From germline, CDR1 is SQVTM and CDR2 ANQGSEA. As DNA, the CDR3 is TGCAGCGTTGAATCTTGGCAGGGACTTTTTTGGACCCAGTACTTC. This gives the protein CSVESWQGLFWTQYF.